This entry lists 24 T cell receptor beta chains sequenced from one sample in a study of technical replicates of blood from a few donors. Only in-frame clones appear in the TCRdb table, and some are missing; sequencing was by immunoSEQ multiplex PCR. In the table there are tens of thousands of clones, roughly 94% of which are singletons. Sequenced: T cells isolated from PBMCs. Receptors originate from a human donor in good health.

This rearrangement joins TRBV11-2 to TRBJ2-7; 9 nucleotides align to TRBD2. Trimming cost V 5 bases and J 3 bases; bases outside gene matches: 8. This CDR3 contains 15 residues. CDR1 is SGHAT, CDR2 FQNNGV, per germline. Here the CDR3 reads CASSLTSGGFYEQYF. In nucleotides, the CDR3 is TGTGCCAGCAGCCTAACGAGCGGGGGGTTCTACGAGCAGTACTTC.

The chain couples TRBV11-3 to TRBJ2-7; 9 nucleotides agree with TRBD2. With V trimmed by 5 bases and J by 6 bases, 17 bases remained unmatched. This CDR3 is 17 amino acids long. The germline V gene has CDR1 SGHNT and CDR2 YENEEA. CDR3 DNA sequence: TGTGCCAGCAGCCCCAGCCGAGTAGCGGGAGATCGGGGCGAGCAGTACTTC. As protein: CASSPSRVAGDRGEQYF.

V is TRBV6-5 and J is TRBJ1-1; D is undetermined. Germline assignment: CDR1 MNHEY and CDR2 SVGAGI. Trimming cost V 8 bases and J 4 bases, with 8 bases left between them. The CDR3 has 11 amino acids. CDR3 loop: CASGGITEAFF. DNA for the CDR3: TGTGCCAGCGGAGGGATCACTGAAGCTTTCTTT.

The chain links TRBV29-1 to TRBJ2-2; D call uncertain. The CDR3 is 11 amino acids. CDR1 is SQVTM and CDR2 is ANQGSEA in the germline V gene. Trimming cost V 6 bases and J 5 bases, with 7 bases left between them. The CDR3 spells CSVSQTGELFF. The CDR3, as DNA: TGCAGCGTCTCCCAGACCGGGGAGCTGTTTTTT.

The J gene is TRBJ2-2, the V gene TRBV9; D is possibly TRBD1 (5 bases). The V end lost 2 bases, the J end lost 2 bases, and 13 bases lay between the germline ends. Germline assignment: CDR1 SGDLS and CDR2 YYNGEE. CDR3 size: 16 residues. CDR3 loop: CASSVHPRVNTGELFF. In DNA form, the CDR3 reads TGTGCCAGCAGCGTCCATCCCAGGGTAAACACCGGGGAGCTGTTTTTT.

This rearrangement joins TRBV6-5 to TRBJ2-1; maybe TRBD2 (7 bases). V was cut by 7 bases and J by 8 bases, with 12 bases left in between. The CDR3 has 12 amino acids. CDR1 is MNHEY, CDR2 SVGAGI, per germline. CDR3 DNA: TGTGCCAGCAAGGGGGGGCCCGATGAGCAGTTCTTC. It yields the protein CASKGGPDEQFF.

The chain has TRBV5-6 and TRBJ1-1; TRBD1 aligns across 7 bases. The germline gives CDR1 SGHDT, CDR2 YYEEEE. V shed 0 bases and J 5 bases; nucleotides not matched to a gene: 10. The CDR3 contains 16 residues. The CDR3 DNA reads TGTGCCAGCAGCTTGGCGTCTCTGGACAGGTGGACTGAAGCTTTCTTT. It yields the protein CASSLASLDRWTEAFF.

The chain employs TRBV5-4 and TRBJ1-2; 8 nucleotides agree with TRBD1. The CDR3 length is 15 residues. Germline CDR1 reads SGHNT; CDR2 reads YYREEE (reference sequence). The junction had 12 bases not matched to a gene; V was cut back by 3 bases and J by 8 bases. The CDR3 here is CASSYSTGDKLGYTF. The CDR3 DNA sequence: TGTGCCAGCAGCTACTCGACAGGGGACAAATTGGGCTACACCTTC.

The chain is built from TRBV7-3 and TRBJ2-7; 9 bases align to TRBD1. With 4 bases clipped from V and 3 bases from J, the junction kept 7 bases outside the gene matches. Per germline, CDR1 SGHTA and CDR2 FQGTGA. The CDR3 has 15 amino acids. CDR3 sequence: CASSSTGQGRYEQYF. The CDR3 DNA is TGTGCCAGCAGCTCTACGGGACAGGGACGCTACGAGCAGTACTTC.

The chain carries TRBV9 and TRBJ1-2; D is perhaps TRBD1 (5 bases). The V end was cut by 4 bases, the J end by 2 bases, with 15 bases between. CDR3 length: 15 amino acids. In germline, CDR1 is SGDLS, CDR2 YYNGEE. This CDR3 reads CASSSRWGGNYGYTF. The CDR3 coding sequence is TGTGCCAGCAGCTCAAGATGGGGGGGAAACTATGGCTACACCTTC.

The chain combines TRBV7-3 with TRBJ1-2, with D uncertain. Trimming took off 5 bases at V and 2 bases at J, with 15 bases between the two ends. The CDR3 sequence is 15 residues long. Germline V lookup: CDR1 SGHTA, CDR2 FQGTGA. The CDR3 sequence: CASSDYGGPNYGYTF. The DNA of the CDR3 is TGTGCCAGCAGCGACTACGGCGGCCCCAACTATGGCTACACCTTC.

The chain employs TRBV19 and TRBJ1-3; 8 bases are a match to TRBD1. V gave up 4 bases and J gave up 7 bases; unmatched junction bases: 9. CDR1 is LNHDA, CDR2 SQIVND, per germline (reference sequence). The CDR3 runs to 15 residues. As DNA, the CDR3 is TGTGCCAGTAGTACAAACAGGGGGGCTGTCAACACCATATATTTT. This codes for CASSTNRGAVNTIYF.

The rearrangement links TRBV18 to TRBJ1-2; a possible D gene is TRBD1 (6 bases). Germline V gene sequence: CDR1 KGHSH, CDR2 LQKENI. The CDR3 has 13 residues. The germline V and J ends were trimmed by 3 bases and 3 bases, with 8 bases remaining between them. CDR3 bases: TGTGCCAGCTCACCTGGGGGCGACTATGGCTACACCTTC. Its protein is CASSPGGDYGYTF.

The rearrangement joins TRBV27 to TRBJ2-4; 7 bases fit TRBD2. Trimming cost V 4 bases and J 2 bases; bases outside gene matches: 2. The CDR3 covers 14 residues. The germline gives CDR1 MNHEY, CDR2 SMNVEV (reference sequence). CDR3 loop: CASSWGGSKNIQYF. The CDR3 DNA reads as TGTGCCAGCAGTTGGGGGGGGTCCAAAAACATTCAGTACTTC.

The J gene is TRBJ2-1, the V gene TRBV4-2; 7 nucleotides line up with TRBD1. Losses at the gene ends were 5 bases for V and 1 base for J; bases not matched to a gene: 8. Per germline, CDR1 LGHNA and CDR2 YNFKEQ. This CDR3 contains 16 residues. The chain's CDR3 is CASSFRDSGSYNEQFF. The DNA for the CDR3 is TGTGCCAGCAGCTTCCGGGACAGTGGTTCCTACAATGAGCAGTTCTTC.

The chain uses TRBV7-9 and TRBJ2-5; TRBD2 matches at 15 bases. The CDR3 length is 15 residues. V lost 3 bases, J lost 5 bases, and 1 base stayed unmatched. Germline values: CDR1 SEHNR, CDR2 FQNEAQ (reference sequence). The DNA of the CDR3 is TGTGCCAGCAGCTTCGGGACTAGCGGGAGGGAGACCCAGTACTTC. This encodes CASSFGTSGRETQYF.

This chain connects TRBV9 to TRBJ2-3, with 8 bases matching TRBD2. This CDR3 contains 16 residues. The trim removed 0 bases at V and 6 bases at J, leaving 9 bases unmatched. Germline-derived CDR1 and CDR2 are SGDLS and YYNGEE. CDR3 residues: CASSVESSGSWDTQYF. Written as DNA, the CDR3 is TGTGCCAGCAGCGTAGAATCCAGCGGGAGCTGGGATACGCAGTATTTT.

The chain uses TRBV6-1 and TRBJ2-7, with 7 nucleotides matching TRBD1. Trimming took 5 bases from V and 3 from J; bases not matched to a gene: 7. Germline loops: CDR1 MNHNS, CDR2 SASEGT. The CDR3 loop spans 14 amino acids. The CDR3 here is CASSSPGQIYEQYF. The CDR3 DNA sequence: TGTGCCAGCAGTTCACCGGGACAGATCTACGAGCAGTACTTC.

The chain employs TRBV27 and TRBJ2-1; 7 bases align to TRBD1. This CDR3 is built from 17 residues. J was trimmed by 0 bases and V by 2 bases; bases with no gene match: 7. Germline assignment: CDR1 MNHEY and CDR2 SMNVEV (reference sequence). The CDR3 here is CASSLNGQASSYNEQFF. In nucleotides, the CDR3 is TGTGCCAGCAGTTTAAATGGACAGGCTAGCTCCTACAATGAGCAGTTCTTC.

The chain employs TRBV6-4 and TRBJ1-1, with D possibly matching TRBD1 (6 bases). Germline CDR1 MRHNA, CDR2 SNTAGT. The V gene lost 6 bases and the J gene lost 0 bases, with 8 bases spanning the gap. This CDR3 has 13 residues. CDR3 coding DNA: TGTGCCAGCAGCGGACAGATGAACACTGAAGCTTTCTTT. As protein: CASSGQMNTEAFF.

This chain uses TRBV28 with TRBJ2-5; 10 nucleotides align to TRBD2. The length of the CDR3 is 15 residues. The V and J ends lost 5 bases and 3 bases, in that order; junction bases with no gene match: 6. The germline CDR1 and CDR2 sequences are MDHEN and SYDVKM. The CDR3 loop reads CASSLAGESEETQYF. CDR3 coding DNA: TGTGCCAGCAGTCTAGCGGGAGAGTCTGAAGAGACCCAGTACTTC.

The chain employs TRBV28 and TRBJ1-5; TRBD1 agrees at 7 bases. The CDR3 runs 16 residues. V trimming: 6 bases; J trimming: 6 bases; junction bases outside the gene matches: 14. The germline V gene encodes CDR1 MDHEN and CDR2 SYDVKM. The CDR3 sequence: CASSTRQGVLGQPQHF. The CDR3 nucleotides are TGTGCCAGCAGCACAAGACAGGGTGTATTAGGTCAGCCCCAGCATTTT.

In DNA form, the CDR3 reads TGTGCCAGCAGTGAAGGGACTCCCACTGAAGCTTTCTTT. Translated, it gives CASSEGTPTEAFF. The rearrangement joins TRBV6-1 to TRBJ1-1, with unresolved D. Trimming took off 1 base at V and 4 bases at J, with 7 bases between the two ends. The CDR3 is 13 amino acids. Germline CDR1 is MNHNS and CDR2 is SASEGT.

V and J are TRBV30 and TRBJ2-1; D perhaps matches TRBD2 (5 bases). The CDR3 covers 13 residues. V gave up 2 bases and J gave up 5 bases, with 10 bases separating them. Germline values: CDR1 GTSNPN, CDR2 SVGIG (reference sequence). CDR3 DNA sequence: TGTGCCTGGAGTTATGGACTTAACAATGAGCAGTTCTTC. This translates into CAWSYGLNNEQFF.